The 4 T cell receptor beta chains below were found in one sample sequenced in a study of blood T cell repertoires in COVID-19. Profiled with immunoSEQ multiplex PCR; TCRdb holds only in-frame clones, not every one. The sample has some 140,000 clones; around 79% are singletons. Sequencing was carried out using peripheral blood. The receptors were gathered from a woman in her seventies with COVID-19, enrolled during active disease.

The sample holds one count of this clone. The chain couples TRBV24-1 to TRBJ2-3; 9 bases agree with TRBD2. This CDR3 is built from 15 residues. J lost 6 bases, V lost 1 base, and 4 bases had no gene match. The germline V gene has CDR1 KGHDR and CDR2 SFDVKD. CDR3 sequence reads: CATSDFGRGGDTQYF. The CDR3 DNA is TGTGCCACCAGTGATTTCGGGCGGGGGGGGGATACGCAGTATTTT.

The V gene is TRBV7-9, the J gene TRBJ1-2; a possible D gene is TRBD1 (6 bases). This CDR3 spans 15 amino acids. V dropped 5 bases and J dropped 2 bases, with 15 bases sitting between them. The germline CDR1 and CDR2 sequences are SEHNR and FQNEAQ (reference sequence). CDR3 DNA: TGTGCCAGCAGCCCGCAGGGGTTTCGGAACTATGGCTACACCTTC. Residues: CASSPQGFRNYGYTF.

The chain combines TRBV19 with TRBJ1-2; 8 positions match TRBD1. The J segment lost 7 bases and the V segment lost 3 bases, leaving 13 bases of the junction unmatched. CDR3 length: 16 residues. Germline V CDR1 and CDR2: LNHDA, SQIVND (reference sequence). This chain's CDR3 is CASSITFRQGALGYTF. The CDR3 DNA follows: TGTGCCAGTAGTATTACGTTCCGGCAGGGGGCACTTGGCTACACCTTC.

This clone showed up just a few times. The V call is TRBV11-3, the J call TRBJ1-1; perhaps TRBD1 as D (5 bases). V was clipped by 3 bases and J by 7 bases, with 9 bases between them. The CDR3 covers 12 residues. In germline, CDR1 is SGHNT, CDR2 YENEEA. Here the CDR3 reads CASSFMGGEAFF. The CDR3 region has the DNA TGTGCCAGCAGCTTCATGGGGGGTGAAGCTTTCTTT.